One sample yielded the 19 T cell receptor beta chains listed below, sequenced in a study of beta chain features in type 1 diabetes. All of the isolated RNA was reverse transcribed, so expressed TCRB transcripts were sequenced. The data were produced by immunoSEQ multiplex PCR, yet TCRdb's version contains in-frame clones alone and is incomplete. The sample carries about 220,000 clones, roughly a tenth recorded once. The source material was central memory CD4+ T cells from blood. The receptors derive from a man between 18 and 29 years old in good health.

The sample holds a few counts of this clone. The CDR3 nucleotides are TGTGCCAGCAGCGCCCGGGACAGGGGGCACGAGCAGTACTTC. Its translation: CASSARDRGHEQYF. The genes are TRBV9 and TRBJ2-7; 12 bases are shared with TRBD1. The CDR3 contains 14 residues. The V gene's germline CDR1 is SGDLS and CDR2 YYNGEE. Unmatched junction bases numbered 3, after V lost 3 bases and J lost 5 bases. Drawing the rest from reference TRBV9 and TRBJ2-7, the complete variable domain is DSGVTQTPKHLITATGQRVTLRCSPRSGDLSVYWYQQSLDQGLQFLIQYYNGEERAKGNILERFSAQQFPDLHSELNLSSLELGDSALYFCASSARDRGHEQYFGPGTRLTVT.

The gene calls are TRBV20-1 and TRBJ2-3; D gene uncertain. CDR1 is DFQATT, CDR2 SNEGSKA, per germline (reference sequence). With 4 bases removed from V and 4 bases from J, the gap between germline ends came to 6 bases. There are 11 residues in the CDR3. CDR3 amino acids: CSAINPDTQYF. CDR3 DNA: TGCAGTGCTATAAATCCAGATACGCAGTATTTT.

The chain couples TRBV29-1 to TRBJ1-4; D is uncertain. The ends were cut back, 5 bases at V and 0 bases at J, with 16 bases in the middle. Germline V gene sequence: CDR1 SQVTM, CDR2 ANQGSEA. The CDR3 is 16 residues long. The CDR3 loop reads CSVSIGRPATNEKLFF. CDR3 DNA: TGCAGCGTTTCAATTGGCAGACCCGCAACTAATGAAAAACTGTTTTTT. The full variable domain, completed using reference TRBV29-1 and TRBJ1-4, is SAVISQKPSRDICQRGTSLTIQCQVDSQVTMMFWYRQQPGQSLTLIATANQGSEATYESGFVIDKFPISRPNLTFSTLTVSNMSPEDSSIYLCSVSIGRPATNEKLFFGSGTQLSVL.

This clone was seen a handful of times. Other DNA sequences from this sample encode an identical CDR3 as well. The chain combines TRBV5-1 with TRBJ2-1, with TRBD1 matching 9 bases. Trimming took 3 bases from V and 7 from J; bases not matched to a gene: 5. The CDR3 length is 14 residues. The germline gives CDR1 SGHRS, CDR2 YFSETQ. The CDR3 nucleotides are TGCGCCAGCAGCTCACAGGGGGCGGGGAATGAGCAGTTCTTC. Translating it yields CASSSQGAGNEQFF.

A few counts support this clone. V is TRBV6-1 and J is TRBJ2-6; D call uncertain. The V gene lost 2 bases and the J gene lost 0 bases, with 8 bases spanning the gap. Germline lookup yields CDR1 MNHNS and CDR2 SASEGT. The CDR3 runs to 16 residues. CDR3 region: CASSEQFVSGANVLTF. Here the CDR3 DNA reads TGTGCCAGCAGTGAACAATTTGTCTCTGGGGCCAACGTCCTGACTTTC.

This chain joins TRBV11-2 and TRBJ2-2; the D gene is possibly TRBD1 (6 bases). The ends were cut back, 6 bases at V and 5 bases at J, with 16 bases in the middle. Germline V lookup: CDR1 SGHAT, CDR2 FQNNGV. The CDR3 runs to 15 residues. CDR3 loop: CASRLTGIGTGELFF. For the CDR3, the DNA is TGTGCCAGCAGATTAACAGGGATCGGGACCGGGGAGCTGTTTTTT.

This clone was counted between two and nine times. This chain connects TRBV19 to TRBJ2-1; TRBD2 matches 11 bases. V shed 3 bases, J shed 13 bases, and the junction held 17 bases outside the gene matches. CDR1 is LNHDA, CDR2 SQIVND, per germline (reference sequence). The CDR3 is 17 amino acids. The DNA of the CDR3 is TGTGCCAGTAGTATCAATCCGGGACAGGGTAGCGGGAGGGCCCAGTTCTTC. Amino acids: CASSINPGQGSGRAQFF.

This clone was detected only a few times. The chain carries TRBV29-1 and TRBJ2-2; D unresolved. The CDR3 has 13 amino acids. V gave up 2 bases and J gave up 7 bases, with 11 bases separating them. CDR1 is SQVTM, CDR2 ANQGSEA, per germline. CDR3 sequence: CSVEKRRNGELFF. CDR3 nucleotides: TGCAGCGTTGAAAAGCGCAGGAACGGGGAGCTGTTTTTT.

This clone was found a few times. V gene TRBV5-1 combines with J gene TRBJ2-1; 9 bases match TRBD2. J gave up 8 bases and V 0 bases, and 12 bases lay outside the gene matches. The V gene's germline CDR1 is SGHRS and CDR2 YFSETQ. The CDR3 length is 17 residues. The CDR3 reads CASSLVRGAGGGDEQFF. The CDR3 DNA sequence: TGCGCCAGCAGCTTGGTTCGAGGAGCGGGAGGCGGGGATGAGCAGTTCTTC. The variable domain in full, completed from reference TRBV5-1 and TRBJ2-1, reads KAGVTQTPRYLIKTRGQQVTLSCSPISGHRSVSWYQQTPGQGLQFLFEYFSETQRNKGNFPGRFSGRQFSNSRSEMNVSTLELGDSALYLCASSLVRGAGGGDEQFFGPGTRLTVL.

The chain combines TRBV7-2 with TRBJ1-1, with a weak D call TRBD1 (5 bases). V was clipped by 3 bases and J by 7 bases, with 6 bases between them. The germline CDR1 and CDR2 sequences are SGHTA and FQGNSA. The CDR3 length is 11 residues. Written as DNA, the CDR3 is TGTGCCAGCAGCTTCAGGGATGAAGCTTTCTTT. Translation gives CASSFRDEAFF.

The chain is built from TRBV30 and TRBJ1-1; D gene ambiguous. Between the trimmed V and J ends, which lost 5 bases and 2 bases, there was a span of 12 bases. This CDR3 has 13 residues. Germline V gives CDR1 GTSNPN, CDR2 SVGIG (reference sequence). The CDR3 coding sequence is TGTGCCTGGGACCGCGGTTATAACACTGAAGCTTTCTTT. Translation: CAWDRGYNTEAFF.

This clone was counted only a few times. V usage is TRBV15 and J usage is TRBJ2-3; D assignment may be TRBD1 or TRBD2 (5 bases each). This CDR3 has 13 amino acids. Trimming stripped 5 bases from V and 9 bases from J, with 15 bases between. CDR1 is LNHNV, CDR2 YYDKDF, per germline (reference sequence). For the CDR3, the DNA is TGTGCCACCAGCCCGGGACCGCAAGTCACGCAGTATTTT. It yields the protein CATSPGPQVTQYF.

This clone was seen a few times. The rearrangement joins TRBV11-3 to TRBJ2-3, with D possibly TRBD2 on 5 matching bases. CDR3 length: 13 amino acids. Germline CDR1 and CDR2: SGHNT and YENEEA. Trimming pared 5 bases from V and 5 bases from J, leaving 11 bases between. CDR3 nucleotides: TGTGCCAGCAGCCCCGAGAGGGAAGATACGCAGTATTTT. Translating gives CASSPEREDTQYF.

By share of the sample, this clone is medium-sized (0.01 to 0.1%). The rearrangement links TRBV25-1 to TRBJ2-1; 8 bases match TRBD2. The junction had 12 bases not matched to a gene; V was cut back by 5 bases and J by 12 bases. CDR3 length equals 14 residues. From germline, CDR1 is MGHDK and CDR2 SYGVNS. The CDR3 bases are TGTGCCAGCAGTCCCGGGCAGGCCGGGACTAGGCAGTTCTTC. Its translation: CASSPGQAGTRQFF.

In this sample, this clone turned up a few times. The chain recombines TRBV5-4 with TRBJ2-2, with 11 bases lining up with TRBD2. The J segment lost 1 base and the V segment lost 4 bases, leaving 3 bases of the junction unmatched. The CDR3 is 16 residues long. Germline V gene data show CDR1 as SGHNT and CDR2 as YYREEE (reference sequence). As DNA, the CDR3 is TGTGCCAGCAGCAAAGGGACTAGCGGGAACACCGGGGAGCTGTTTTTT. Residues: CASSKGTSGNTGELFF.

The chain links TRBV4-1 to TRBJ2-7; D gene uncertain. The V end lost 0 bases, the J end lost 0 bases, and 15 bases lay between the germline ends. Per germline, CDR1 MGHRA and CDR2 YSYEKL. The length of the CDR3 is 17 residues. DNA for the CDR3: TGCGCCAGCAGCCAAGATCAAGGGCAGGTTTTCTCCTACGAGCAGTACTTC. Amino acids: CASSQDQGQVFSYEQYF.

This sequence joins TRBV29-1 and TRBJ2-7, with TRBD1 identical over 7 bases. The CDR3 length is 15 residues. Germline assignment: CDR1 SQVTM and CDR2 ANQGSEA. J lost 2 bases, V lost 5 bases, and 12 bases had no gene match. The CDR3 loop is CSVTPGRGQTYEQYF. In nucleotides, the CDR3 is TGCAGCGTTACTCCGGGAAGGGGGCAAACCTACGAGCAGTACTTC.

With respect to this clone: The junction departs from germline at one end; a sequencing error may be responsible. The chain carries TRBV4-3 and TRBJ2-7; 8 nucleotides match TRBD2. Germline CDR1 and CDR2: LGHNA and YSLEER. The CDR3 has 17 amino acids. The CDR3 region has the DNA TGCGCCAGCAGTCAAGGCTGGAGCGGGGGAAGCTCCTACGAGCAGTACTTC. Protein: CASSQGWSGGSSYEQYF.

This clone was observed at least ten times. The V call is TRBV7-9, the J call TRBJ2-4, with a possible D match to TRBD1 (5 bases). From germline, CDR1 is SEHNR and CDR2 FQNEAQ (reference sequence). V dropped 6 bases and J dropped 0 bases, with 12 bases sitting between them. The CDR3 spans 15 residues. The CDR3 coding sequence is TGTGCCAGCAGGGGTGACAGCCTAGCCAAAAACATTCAGTACTTC. It is translated as CASRGDSLAKNIQYF.